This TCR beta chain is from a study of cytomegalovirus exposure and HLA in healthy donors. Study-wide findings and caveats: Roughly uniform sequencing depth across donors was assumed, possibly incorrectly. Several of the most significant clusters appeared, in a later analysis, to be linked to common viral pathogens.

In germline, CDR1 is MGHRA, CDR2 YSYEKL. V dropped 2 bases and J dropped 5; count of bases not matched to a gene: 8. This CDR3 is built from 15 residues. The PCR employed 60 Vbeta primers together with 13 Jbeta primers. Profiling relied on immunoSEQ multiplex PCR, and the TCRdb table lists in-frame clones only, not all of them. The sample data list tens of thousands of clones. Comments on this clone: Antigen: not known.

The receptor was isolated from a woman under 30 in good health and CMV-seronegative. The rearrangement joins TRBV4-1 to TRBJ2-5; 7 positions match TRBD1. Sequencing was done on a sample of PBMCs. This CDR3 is CASSQQGTVGETQYF. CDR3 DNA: TGCGCCAGCAGCCAACAAGGGACAGTCGGGGAGACCCAGTACTTC.